This TCR beta chain was sequenced for a study of blood T cell repertoires in COVID-19. CDR1 and CDR2 (germline): LGHDT, YNNKEL (reference sequence). This CDR3 comprises 18 residues. Unmatched junction bases numbered 16, after V lost 0 bases and J lost 5 bases. In the study's own analysis: By means of reference gene primer amplification, nucleated cell counts were estimated. TCRdb keeps only in-frame clones here, not all; method: immunoSEQ multiplex PCR. V, J and clone size derive from that table, while D and trimming were established from the DNA sequence. The table shows 190,000 or so clones, with approximately 86% occurring only once.

Material: peripheral blood. The clonotype was recovered from a woman at least 80 years old with acute or convalescent COVID-19. This rearrangement joins TRBV3-1 (or the pseudogene TRBV3-2) to TRBJ2-7; 7 bases align to TRBD1. This CDR3 is CASSQECRGRIFLHEQYF. The DNA of the CDR3 is TGTGCCAGCAGCCAAGAATGTAGGGGGCGCATTTTTCTCCACGAGCAGTACTTC.